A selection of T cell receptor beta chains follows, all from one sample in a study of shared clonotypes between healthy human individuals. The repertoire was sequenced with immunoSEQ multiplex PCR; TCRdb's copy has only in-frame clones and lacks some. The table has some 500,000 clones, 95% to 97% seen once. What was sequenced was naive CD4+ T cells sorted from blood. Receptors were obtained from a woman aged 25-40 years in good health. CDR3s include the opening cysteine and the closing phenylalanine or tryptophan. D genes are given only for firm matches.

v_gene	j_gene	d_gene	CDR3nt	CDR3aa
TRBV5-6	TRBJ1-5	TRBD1	TGTGCCAGCAGCCGGGACAGGAAGGGTAATCAGCCCCAGCATTTT	CASSRDRKGNQPQHF
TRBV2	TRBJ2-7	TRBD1	TGTGCCAGCAGCACCTTCCGGGACAGCTTCTACGAGCAGTACTTC	CASSTFRDSFYEQYF
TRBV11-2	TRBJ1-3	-	TGTGCCAGCAGCTTAGTTGCGGGAATAAGAAACACCATATATTTT	CASSLVAGIRNTIYF
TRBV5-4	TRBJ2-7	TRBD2	TGTGCCAGCAGCCCGGGGCCTAGCGGGGACTACGAGCAGTACTTC	CASSPGPSGDYEQYF
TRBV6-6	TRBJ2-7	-	TGTGCCAGCAGTGCCCCCGGGACGCCGTACGAGCAGTACTTC	CASSAPGTPYEQYF
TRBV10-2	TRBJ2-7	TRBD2	TGCGCCAGCGGCTTCGGACTAGCGAGGGGCGAGCAGTACTTC	CASGFGLARGEQYF
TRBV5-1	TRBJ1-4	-	TGCGCCAGCAGCCCCGGACAGACTGCAACTAATGAAAAACTGTTTTTT	CASSPGQTATNEKLFF
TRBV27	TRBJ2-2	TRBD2	TGTGCCAGCAGTTTATGGGGGGGAGCCCTCACCGGGGAGCTGTTTTTT	CASSLWGGALTGELFF
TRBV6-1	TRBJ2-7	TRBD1	TGTGCCAGAAGCTGTTGGGACAGCGCCTACGAGCAGTACTTC	CARSCWDSAYEQYF
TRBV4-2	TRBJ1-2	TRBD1	TGTGCCAGCAGCCGAGAGGACAGGGGCAAGGTCTATGGCTACACCTTC	CASSREDRGKVYGYTF
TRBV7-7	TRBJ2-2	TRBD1	TGTGCCAGCAGCTCGACCCATACAGGGGTAGACACCGGGGAGCTGTTTTTT	CASSSTHTGVDTGELFF